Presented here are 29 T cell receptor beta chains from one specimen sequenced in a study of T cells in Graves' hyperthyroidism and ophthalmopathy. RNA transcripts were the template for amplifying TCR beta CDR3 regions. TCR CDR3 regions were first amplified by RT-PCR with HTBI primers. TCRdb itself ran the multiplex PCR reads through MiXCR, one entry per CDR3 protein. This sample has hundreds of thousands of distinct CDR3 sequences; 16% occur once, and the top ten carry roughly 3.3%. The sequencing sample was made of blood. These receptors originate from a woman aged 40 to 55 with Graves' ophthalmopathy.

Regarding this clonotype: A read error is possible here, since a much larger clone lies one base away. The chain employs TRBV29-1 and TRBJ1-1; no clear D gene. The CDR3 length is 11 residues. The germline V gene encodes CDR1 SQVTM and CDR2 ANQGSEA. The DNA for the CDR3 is TGCAGCGTTGGGGGTGACACTCAAGCTTTCTTT. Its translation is CSVGGDTQAFF.

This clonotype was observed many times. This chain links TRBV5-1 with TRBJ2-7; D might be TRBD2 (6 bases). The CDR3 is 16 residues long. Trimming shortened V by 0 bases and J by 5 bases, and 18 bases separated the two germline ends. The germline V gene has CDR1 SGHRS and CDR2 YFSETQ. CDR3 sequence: CASSLGPPGSLNEQYF. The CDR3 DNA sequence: TGCGCCAGCAGCTTGGGACCCCCCGGGAGTCTGAACGAGCAGTACTTC.

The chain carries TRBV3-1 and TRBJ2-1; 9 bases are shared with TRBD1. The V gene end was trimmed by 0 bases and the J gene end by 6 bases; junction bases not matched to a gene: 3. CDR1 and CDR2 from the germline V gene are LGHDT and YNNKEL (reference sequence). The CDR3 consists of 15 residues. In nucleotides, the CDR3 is TGTGCCAGCAGCCAAGAACAGGGGGCCTTCAATGAGCAGTTCTTC. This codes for CASSQEQGAFNEQFF.

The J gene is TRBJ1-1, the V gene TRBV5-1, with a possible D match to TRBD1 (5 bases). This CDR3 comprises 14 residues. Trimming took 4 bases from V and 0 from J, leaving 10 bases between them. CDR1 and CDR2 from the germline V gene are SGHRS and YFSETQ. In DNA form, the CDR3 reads TGCGCCAGCAGCAACGACAGATTGAACACTGAAGCTTTCTTT. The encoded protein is CASSNDRLNTEAFF.

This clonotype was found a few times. The CDR3: CASKPPGGYNEQFF. CDR3 nucleotides: TGTGCCAGCAAACCCCCCGGGGGTTACAATGAGCAGTTCTTC. V usage is TRBV6-1 and J usage is TRBJ2-1; TRBD2 might be the D (6 bases). V dropped 7 bases and J dropped 4 bases, with 14 bases sitting between them. From germline, CDR1 is MNHNS and CDR2 SASEGT. This CDR3 spans 14 amino acids.

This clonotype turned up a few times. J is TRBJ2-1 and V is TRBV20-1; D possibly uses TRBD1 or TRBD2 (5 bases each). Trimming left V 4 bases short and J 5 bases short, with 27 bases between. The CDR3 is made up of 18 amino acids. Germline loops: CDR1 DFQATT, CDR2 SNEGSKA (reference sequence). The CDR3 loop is CSAIRQGKTGFGDNEQFF. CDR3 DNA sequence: TGCAGTGCTATCCGTCAGGGTAAAACGGGGTTTGGGGACAATGAGCAGTTCTTC.

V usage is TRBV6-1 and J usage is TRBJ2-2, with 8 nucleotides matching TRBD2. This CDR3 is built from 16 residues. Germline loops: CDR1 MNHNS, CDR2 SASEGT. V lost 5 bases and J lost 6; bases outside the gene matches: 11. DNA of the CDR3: TGTGCCAGCAGTCCTGGGACTAGGCTTTTACCCGGGGAGCTGTTTTTT. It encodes CASSPGTRLLPGELFF.

The CDR3 is CASSVDRGDTQYF. In DNA, the CDR3 is TGTGCCAGTAGTGTCGACAGGGGCGATACGCAGTATTTT. The V gene is TRBV19, the J gene TRBJ2-3; TRBD1 matches 8 bases. Per germline, CDR1 LNHDA and CDR2 SQIVND (reference sequence). V gave up 5 bases and J gave up 6 bases; unmatched junction bases: 4. The CDR3 contains 13 residues.

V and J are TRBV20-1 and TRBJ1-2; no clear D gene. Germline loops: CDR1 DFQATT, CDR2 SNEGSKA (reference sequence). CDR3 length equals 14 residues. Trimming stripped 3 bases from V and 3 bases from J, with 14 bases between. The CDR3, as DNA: TGCAGTGCTAGTATCCGGGCCTCCCACTATGGCTACACCTTC. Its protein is CSASIRASHYGYTF.

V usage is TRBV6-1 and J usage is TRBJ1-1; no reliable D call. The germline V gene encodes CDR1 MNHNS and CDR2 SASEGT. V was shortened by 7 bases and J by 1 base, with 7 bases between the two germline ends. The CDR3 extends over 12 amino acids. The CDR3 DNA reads TGTGCCAGCATTCGCGGGAACACTGAAGCTTTCTTT. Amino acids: CASIRGNTEAFF.

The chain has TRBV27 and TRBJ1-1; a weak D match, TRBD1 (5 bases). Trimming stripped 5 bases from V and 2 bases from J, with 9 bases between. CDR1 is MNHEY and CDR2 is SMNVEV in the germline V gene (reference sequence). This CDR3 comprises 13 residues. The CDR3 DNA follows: TGTGCCAGCAGTGCCCGGGACAACACTGAAGCTTTCTTT. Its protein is CASSARDNTEAFF.

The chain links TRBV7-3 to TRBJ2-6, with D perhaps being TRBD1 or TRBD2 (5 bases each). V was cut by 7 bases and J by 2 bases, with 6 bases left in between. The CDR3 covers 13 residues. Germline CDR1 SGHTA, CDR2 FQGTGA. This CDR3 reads CASKGPGANVLTF. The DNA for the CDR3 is TGTGCCAGCAAGGGACCTGGGGCCAACGTCCTGACTTTC.

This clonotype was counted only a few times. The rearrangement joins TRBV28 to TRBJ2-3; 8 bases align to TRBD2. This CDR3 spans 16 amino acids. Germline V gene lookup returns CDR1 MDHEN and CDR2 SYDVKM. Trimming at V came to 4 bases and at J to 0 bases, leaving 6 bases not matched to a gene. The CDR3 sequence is CASSSTGLGSTDTQYF. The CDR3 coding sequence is TGTGCCAGCAGTTCGACGGGACTAGGTAGCACAGATACGCAGTATTTT. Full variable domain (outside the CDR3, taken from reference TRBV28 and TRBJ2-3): DVKVTQSSRYLVKRTGEKVFLECVQDMDHENMFWYRQDPGLGLRLIYFSYDVKMKEKGDIPEGYSVSREKKERFSLILESASTNQTSMYLCASSSTGLGSTDTQYFGPGTRLTVL.

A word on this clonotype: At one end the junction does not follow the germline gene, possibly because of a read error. The CDR3: CASSLSSGQSTGNEQFF. CDR3 nucleotides: TGCGCCAGCAGCCTGAGCTCCGGACAGTCGACGGGGAATGAGCAGTTCTTC. The V call is TRBV9, the J call TRBJ2-1; a possible D gene is TRBD1 (6 bases). Looked up from germline, CDR1 is SGDLS and CDR2 is YYNGEE. The CDR3 totals 17 residues. The full variable domain, with the rest looked up from reference TRBV9 and TRBJ2-1, is DSGVTQTPKHLITATGQRVTLRCSPRSGDLSVYWYQQSLDQGLQFLIQYYNGEERAKGNILERFSAQQFPDLHSELNLSSLELGDSALYFCASSLSSGQSTGNEQFFGPGTRLTVL.

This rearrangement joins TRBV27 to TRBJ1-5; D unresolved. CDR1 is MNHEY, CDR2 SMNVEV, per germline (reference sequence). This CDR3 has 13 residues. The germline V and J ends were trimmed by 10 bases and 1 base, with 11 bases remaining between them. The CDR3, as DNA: TGTGCCAATTCCCTGGGGAGCAATCAGCCCCAGCATTTT. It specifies CANSLGSNQPQHF.

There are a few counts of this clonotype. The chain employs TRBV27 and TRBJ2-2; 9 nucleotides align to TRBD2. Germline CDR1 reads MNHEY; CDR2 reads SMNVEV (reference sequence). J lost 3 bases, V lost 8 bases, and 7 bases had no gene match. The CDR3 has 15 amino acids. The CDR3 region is CASRPRLADTGELFF. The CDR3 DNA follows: TGTGCCAGCCGTCCCAGACTAGCGGACACCGGGGAGCTGTTTTTT.

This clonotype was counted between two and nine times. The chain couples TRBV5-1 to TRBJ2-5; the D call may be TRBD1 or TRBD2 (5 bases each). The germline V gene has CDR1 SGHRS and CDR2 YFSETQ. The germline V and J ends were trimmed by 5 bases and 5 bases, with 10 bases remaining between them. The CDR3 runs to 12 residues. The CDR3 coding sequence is TGCGCCAGCAGGAGGGACGCGGAGACCCAGTACTTC. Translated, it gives CASRRDAETQYF.

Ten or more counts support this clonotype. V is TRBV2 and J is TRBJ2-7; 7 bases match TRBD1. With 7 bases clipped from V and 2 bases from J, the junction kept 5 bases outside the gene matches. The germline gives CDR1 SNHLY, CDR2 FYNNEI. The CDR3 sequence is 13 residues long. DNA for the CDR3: TGTGCCAGCACACAAGACAGGGCCTACGAGCAGTACTTC. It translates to CASTQDRAYEQYF.

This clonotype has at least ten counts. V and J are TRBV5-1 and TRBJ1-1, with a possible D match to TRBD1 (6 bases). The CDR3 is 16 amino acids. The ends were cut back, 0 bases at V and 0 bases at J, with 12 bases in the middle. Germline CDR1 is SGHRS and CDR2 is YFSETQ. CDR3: CASSLDTGTMNTEAFF. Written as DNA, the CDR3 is TGCGCCAGCAGCTTGGATACAGGGACAATGAACACTGAAGCTTTCTTT.

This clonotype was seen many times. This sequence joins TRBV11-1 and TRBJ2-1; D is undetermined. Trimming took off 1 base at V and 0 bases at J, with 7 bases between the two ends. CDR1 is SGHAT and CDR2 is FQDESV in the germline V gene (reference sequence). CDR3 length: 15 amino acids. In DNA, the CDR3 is TGTGCCAGCAGCTTAGTGGTAAGCTCCTACAATGAGCAGTTCTTC. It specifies CASSLVVSSYNEQFF.

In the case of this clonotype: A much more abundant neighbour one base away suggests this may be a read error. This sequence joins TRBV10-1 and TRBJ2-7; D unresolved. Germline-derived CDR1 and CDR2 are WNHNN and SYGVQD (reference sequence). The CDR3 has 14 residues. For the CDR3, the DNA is TGCGCCAGCAGTGAAGCCCACCACCCCTTTGGGCAGCACTTC. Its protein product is CASSEAHHPFGQHF.

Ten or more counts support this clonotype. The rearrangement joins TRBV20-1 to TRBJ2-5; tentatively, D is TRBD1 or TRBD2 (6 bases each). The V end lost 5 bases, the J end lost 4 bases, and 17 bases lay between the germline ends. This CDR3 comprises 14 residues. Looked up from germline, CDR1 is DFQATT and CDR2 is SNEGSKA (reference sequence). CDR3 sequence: CSAGRGPTRETQYF. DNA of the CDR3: TGCAGTGCTGGACGGGGGCCTACGAGAGAGACCCAGTACTTC.

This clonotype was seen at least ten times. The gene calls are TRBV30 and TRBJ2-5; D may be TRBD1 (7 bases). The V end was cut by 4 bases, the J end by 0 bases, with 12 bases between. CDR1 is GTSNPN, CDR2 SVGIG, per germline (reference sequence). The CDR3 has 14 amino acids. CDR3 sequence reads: CAWMAGGYQETQYF. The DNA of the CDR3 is TGTGCCTGGATGGCAGGGGGGTACCAAGAGACCCAGTACTTC.

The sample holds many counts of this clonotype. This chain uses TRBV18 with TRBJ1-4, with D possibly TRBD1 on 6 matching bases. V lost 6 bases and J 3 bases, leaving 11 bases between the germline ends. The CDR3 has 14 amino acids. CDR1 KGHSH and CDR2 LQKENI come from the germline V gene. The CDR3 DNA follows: TGTGCCAGCTCCTCGGGACATTCTAATGAAAAACTGTTTTTT. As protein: CASSSGHSNEKLFF.

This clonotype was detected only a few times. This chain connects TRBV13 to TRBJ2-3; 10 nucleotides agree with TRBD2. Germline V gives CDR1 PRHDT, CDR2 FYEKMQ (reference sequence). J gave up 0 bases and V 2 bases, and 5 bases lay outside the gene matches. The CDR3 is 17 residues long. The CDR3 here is CASSLLVTSGSTDTQYF. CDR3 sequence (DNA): TGTGCCAGCAGCTTATTGGTGACTAGCGGGAGCACAGATACGCAGTATTTT.

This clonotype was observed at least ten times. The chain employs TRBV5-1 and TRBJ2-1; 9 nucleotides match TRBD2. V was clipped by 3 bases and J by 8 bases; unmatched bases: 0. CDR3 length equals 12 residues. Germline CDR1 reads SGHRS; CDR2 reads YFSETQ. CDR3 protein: CASSWTSDEQFF. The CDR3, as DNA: TGCGCCAGCAGCTGGACTAGCGATGAGCAGTTCTTC.

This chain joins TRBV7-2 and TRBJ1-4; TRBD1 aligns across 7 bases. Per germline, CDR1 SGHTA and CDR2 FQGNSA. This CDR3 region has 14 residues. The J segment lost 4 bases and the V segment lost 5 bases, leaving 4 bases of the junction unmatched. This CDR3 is CASSLDRINEKLFF. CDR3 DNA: TGTGCCAGCAGCCTGGACAGGATTAATGAAAAACTGTTTTTT.

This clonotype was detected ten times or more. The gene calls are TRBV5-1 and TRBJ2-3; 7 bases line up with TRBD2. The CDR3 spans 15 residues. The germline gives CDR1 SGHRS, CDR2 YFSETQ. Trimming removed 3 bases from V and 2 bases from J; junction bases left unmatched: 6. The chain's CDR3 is CASSWRGGPTDTQYF. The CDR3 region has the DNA TGCGCCAGCAGCTGGCGGGGAGGGCCCACAGATACGCAGTATTTT.

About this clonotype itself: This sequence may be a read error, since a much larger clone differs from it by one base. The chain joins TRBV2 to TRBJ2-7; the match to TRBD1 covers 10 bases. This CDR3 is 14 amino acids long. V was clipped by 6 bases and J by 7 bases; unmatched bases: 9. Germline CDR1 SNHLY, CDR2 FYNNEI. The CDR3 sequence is CASRRQGARGEQYF. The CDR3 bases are TGTGCCAGCAGACGACAGGGGGCGCGGGGTGAGCAGTACTTC.